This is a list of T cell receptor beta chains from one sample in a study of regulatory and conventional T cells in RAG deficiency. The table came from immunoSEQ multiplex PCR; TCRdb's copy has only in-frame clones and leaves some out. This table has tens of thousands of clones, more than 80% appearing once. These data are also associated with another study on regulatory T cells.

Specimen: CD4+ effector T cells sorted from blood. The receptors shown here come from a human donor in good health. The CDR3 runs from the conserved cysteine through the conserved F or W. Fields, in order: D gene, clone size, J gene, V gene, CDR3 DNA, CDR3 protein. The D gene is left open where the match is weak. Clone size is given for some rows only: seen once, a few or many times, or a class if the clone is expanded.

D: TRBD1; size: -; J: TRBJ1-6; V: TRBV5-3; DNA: TGTGCCAGAAGGGGGACAGGGGGCCCGAGGGTATATAATTCACCCCTCCACTTT; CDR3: CARRGTGGPRVYNSPLHF
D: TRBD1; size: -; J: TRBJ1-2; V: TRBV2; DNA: TGTGCCAGCACCTCAGCCTTGGACAGGGGGCATGGCTACACCTTC; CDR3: CASTSALDRGHGYTF
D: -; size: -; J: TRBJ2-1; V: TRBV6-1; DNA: TGTGCCAGCAGTGGAGGGACCAAAGACAATGAGCAGTTCTTC; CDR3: CASSGGTKDNEQFF
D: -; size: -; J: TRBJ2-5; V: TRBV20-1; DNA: TGCAGTGCCCCAGGGGCAGAGACCCAGTACTTC; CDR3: CSAPGAETQYF
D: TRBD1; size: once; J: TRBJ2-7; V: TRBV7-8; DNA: TGTGCCAGCAGCTTAGCTCGTCGACAGGGAGTCCACGAGCAGTACTTC; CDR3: CASSLARRQGVHEQYF
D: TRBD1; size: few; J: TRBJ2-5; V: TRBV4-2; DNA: TGTGCCAGCAGCCCGACAGGGGGGCGCCTGGAGACCCAGTACTTC; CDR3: CASSPTGGRLETQYF
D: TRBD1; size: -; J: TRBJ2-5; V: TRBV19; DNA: TGTGCCAGTAGTCCAAACCCGACAGGGAGTCAAGAGACCCAGTACTTC; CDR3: CASSPNPTGSQETQYF
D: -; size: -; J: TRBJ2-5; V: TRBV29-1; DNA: TGCAGCGTTGATTCGGGGGCAGTTCAAGAGACCCAGTACTTC; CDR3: CSVDSGAVQETQYF
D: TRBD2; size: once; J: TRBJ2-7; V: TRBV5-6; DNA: TGTGCCAGCAGCTTCGGACTAGCGGGAGTTTACGAGCAGTACTTC; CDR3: CASSFGLAGVYEQYF
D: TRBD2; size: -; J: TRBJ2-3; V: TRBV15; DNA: TGTGCCACCAGCAGATCGGGAACCCTGACTAGCGGGGAGGGAGATACGCAGTATTTT; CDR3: CATSRSGTLTSGEGDTQYF
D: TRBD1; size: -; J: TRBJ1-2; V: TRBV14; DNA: TGTGCCAGCAGCCCCCGGACAGGGTTTAGTGGCTACACCTTC; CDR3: CASSPRTGFSGYTF
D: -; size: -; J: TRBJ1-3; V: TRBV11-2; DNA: TGTGCCAGCAGCTTAGGGCCGGGGGCGAGAGGAAACACCATATATTTT; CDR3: CASSLGPGARGNTIYF
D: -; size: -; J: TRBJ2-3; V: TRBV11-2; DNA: TGTGCCAGCAGCCAGATTAGTGGGAGGAAGTCAGTAGATACGCAGTATTTT; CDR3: CASSQISGRKSVDTQYF
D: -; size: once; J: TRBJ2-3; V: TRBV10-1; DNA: TGCGCCAGCAGTGAGTCGGGGGAGTGGAGGGGGCAGTATTTT; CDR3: CASSESGEWRGQYF
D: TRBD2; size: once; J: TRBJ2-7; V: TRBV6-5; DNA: TGTGCCAGCAGTTATGGCGGGGGGGCCACCTACGAGCAGTACTTC; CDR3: CASSYGGGATYEQYF
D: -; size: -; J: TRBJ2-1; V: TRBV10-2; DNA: TGCGCCAGCCGACCGGGGCTAGCGAACTACAATGAGCAGTTCTTC; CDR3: CASRPGLANYNEQFF
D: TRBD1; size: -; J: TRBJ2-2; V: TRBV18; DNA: TGTGCCAGCTCACCTCCGGGACAGGGGACGATCGGGGAGCTGTTTTTT; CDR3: CASSPPGQGTIGELFF
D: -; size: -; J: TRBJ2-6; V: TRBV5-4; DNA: TGTGCCAGCAGCGTGGAGACGACTGGGGCCAACGTCCTGACTTTC; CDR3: CASSVETTGANVLTF
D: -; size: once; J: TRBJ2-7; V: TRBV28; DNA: TGTGCCAGCAGACGATCCGGGACTCGACCCTACGAGCAGTACTTC; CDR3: CASRRSGTRPYEQYF
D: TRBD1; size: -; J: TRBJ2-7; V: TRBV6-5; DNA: TGTGCCAGCAGTTACACAACAGGGGTCTCCTACGAGCAGTACTTC; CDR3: CASSYTTGVSYEQYF
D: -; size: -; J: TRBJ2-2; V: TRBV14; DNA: TGTGCCAGCAGCCCTTATCGAGGGAACACCGGGGAGCTGTTTTTT; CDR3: CASSPYRGNTGELFF
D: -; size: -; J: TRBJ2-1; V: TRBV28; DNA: TGTGCCAGCAACGCCTTCCCGGGCTCAAGGGGCAATGAGCAGTTCTTC; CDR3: CASNAFPGSRGNEQFF
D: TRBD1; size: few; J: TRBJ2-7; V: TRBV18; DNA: TGTGCCAGCTCACCGCTAGAAGGAGCAGGGGGCTACGAGCAGTACTTC; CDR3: CASSPLEGAGGYEQYF
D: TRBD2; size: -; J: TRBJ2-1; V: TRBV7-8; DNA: TGTGCCAGCAGCTCAAGGACTAGCGGATCCCACAATGAGCAGTTCTTC; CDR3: CASSSRTSGSHNEQFF
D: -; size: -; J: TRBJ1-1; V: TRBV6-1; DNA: TGTGCCAGCAGTGCCCGGCAGACAGAAGCTTTCTTT; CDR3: CASSARQTEAFF
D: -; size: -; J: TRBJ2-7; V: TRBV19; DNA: TGTGCCAGTAGTCCAGCTCCCGCGATTGCCCTGAGATACGAGCAGTACTTC; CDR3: CASSPAPAIALRYEQYF
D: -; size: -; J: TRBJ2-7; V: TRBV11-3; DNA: TGTGCCAGCAGCTTGATGGGTGGCAGTGGGCGCGAGCAGTACTTC; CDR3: CASSLMGGSGREQYF
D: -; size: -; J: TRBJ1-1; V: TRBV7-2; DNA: TGTGCCAGCAGCTTAAGGGTGCCCGGTGCGGCTTTCTTT; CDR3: CASSLRVPGAAFF
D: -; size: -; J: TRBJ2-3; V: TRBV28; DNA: TGTGCCAGCAGTAACGGGACATCGACCTCCCCTCTGATGGGCACAGATACGCAGTATTTT; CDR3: CASSNGTSTSPLMGTDTQYF
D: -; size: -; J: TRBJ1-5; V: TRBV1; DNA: TGCACCAGCAGCCAAGCGGGACAGGGAATAACAGCGTTTAGTCAGCCCCAGCATTTT; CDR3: CTSSQAGQGITAFSQPQHF
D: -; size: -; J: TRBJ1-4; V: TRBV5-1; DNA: TGCGCCAGCAGCTTAGTTCACGGCTCCCGAGGAGAAAAACTGTTTTTT; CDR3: CASSLVHGSRGEKLFF
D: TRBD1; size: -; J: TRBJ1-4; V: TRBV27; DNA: TGTGCCAGCAGTTCCCCCGCAGGAGGGGGCGAAGAAAAACTGTTTTTT; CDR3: CASSSPAGGGEEKLFF
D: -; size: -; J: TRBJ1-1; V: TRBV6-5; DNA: TGTGCCAGCAGAGCGTTCGTGGGGAACACTGAAGCTTTCTTT; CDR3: CASRAFVGNTEAFF
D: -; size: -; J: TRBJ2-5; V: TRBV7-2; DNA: TGTGCCAGCAGCTTATGGGAGAGGGAGACCCAGTACTTC; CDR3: CASSLWERETQYF
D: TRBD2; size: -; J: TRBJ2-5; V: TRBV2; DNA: TGTGCCAGCAGCGGGACTAGCGGGGGCCCGGAGACCCAGTACTTC; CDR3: CASSGTSGGPETQYF
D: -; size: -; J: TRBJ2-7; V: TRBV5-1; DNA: TGCGCCAGCAGCTTGCCCGAGAGCTCCTACGAGCAGTACTTC; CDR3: CASSLPESSYEQYF
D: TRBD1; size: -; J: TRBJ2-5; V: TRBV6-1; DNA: TGTGCCAGCAGTGAAGCCCACAGACAGGGCCTACAAGAGACCCAGTACTTC; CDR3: CASSEAHRQGLQETQYF
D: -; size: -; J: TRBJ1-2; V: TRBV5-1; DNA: TGCGCCAGCACATTTTCCGAGGGACCAGGCTACACCTTC; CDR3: CASTFSEGPGYTF
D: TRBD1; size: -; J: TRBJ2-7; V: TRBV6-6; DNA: TGTGCCAGCAGTAATACAGGGGCGGCATCCTACGAGCAGTACTTC; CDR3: CASSNTGAASYEQYF
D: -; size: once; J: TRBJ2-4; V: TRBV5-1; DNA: TGCGCCAGCAGCCGAATAGAGGGGGGGAACATTCAGTACTTC; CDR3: CASSRIEGGNIQYF
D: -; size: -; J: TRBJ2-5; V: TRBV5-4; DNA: TGTGCCAGCAGCTTGAACCCCACGCCCCAAGAGACCCAGTACTTC; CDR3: CASSLNPTPQETQYF
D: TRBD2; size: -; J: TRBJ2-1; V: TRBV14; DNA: TGTGCCAGCAGCCTTACGACTAGCGGGAGTTATGTCGAGTTCTTC; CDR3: CASSLTTSGSYVEFF
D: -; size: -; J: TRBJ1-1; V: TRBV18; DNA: TGTGCCAGCTCACAATCCAAGACCGAGGGTGAAGCTTTCTTT; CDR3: CASSQSKTEGEAFF
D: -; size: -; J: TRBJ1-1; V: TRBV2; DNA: TGTGCCAGCAGTGAGGCAGGGACTGAAGCTTTCTTT; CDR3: CASSEAGTEAFF
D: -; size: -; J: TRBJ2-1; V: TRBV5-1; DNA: TGCGCCAGCAGCTTAAGAAGCGGACTCTACAATGAGCAGTTCTTC; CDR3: CASSLRSGLYNEQFF
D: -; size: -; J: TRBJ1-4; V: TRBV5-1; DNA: TGCGCCAGCAGTAAAGAACCCGCAACTAATGAAAAACTGTTTTTT; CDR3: CASSKEPATNEKLFF
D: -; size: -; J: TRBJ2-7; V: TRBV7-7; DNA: TGTGCTAGCAGCTTAACACACCTTGTGGGGGGCGCCCTATCCTACGAGCAGTACTTC; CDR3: CASSLTHLVGGALSYEQYF
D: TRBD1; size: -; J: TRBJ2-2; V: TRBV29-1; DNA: TGCAGCGTTGACAGGGGGCGCACCGGGGAGCTGTTTTTT; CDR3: CSVDRGRTGELFF